Described below is a single TCR beta chain sequence and its context. Sequencing was performed with immunoSEQ multiplex PCR; in TCRdb, only in-frame clones are kept and a portion is missing. This sample has 15,000 or so clones; more than 85% occur once, and the top ten carry about 2.8%. The CDR3 contains 15 residues. Germline V gene data show CDR1 as LGHNA and CDR2 as YNFKEQ. Trimming at V came to 4 bases and at J to 2 bases, leaving 7 bases not matched to a gene. The sample is drawn from a study of T cell changes during pregnancy in multiple sclerosis. This receptor was identified in a female donor in good health, enrolled as a control in a pregnancy study. The genes are TRBV4-2 and TRBJ2-7; 8 bases are shared with TRBD1. Sequenced here: peripheral blood, sampled in the second trimester of pregnancy. The chain's CDR3 is CASSLAGTGAYEQYF. CDR3 nucleotides: TGTGCCAGCAGCCTCGCCGGGACAGGAGCCTACGAGCAGTACTTC.